The 29 T cell receptor beta chains in this list originate from one sample, sequenced in a study of T cell repertoires in aging, cancer and after chemotherapy. Peripheral blood genomic DNA, not sorted cells or RNA, was the template. TRB rearrangements spanning V, D and J were amplified using mixed TRB-A/B primers. Each CDR3 protein is one row after TCRdb ran MiXCR on the multiplex PCR reads. The data contain roughly 12,000 distinct CDR3 sequences, approximately 40% of them singletons. Source material: blood. These receptors originate from a human donor in good health. The donor label of this sample is uncertain.

The chain couples TRBV30 to TRBJ1-4, with a possible D match to TRBD1 (6 bases). The CDR3 spans 13 residues. Germline lookup yields CDR1 GTSNPN and CDR2 SVGIG (reference sequence). Trimming stripped 3 bases from V and 7 bases from J, with 12 bases between. CDR3 protein: CAWRWGRGEKLFF. CDR3 DNA sequence: TGTGCCTGGAGATGGGGGCGCGGTGAAAAACTGTTTTTT.

In its sample, this clonotype was seen a few times. The CDR3 DNA reads as TGTGCCTGGATGCGGGGGGTTGGCGAAGCTTTCTTT. This sequence encodes CAWMRGVGEAFF. This chain uses TRBV30 with TRBJ1-1, with D possibly matching TRBD1 (5 bases). V lost 4 bases and J lost 8, with 14 bases in between. The CDR3 has 12 residues. Per the germline V gene, CDR1 is GTSNPN and CDR2 is SVGIG (reference sequence).

This rearrangement joins TRBV5-1 to TRBJ2-1; weak D call: TRBD2 (5 bases). Trimming left V 2 bases short and J 12 bases short, with 12 bases between. From germline, CDR1 is SGHRS and CDR2 YFSETQ. CDR3 length: 12 amino acids. The CDR3 here is CASSLSGGVQFF. DNA of the CDR3: TGCGCCAGCAGCTTAAGCGGAGGAGTGCAGTTCTTC.

The sample holds a few counts of this clonotype. V gene TRBV5-4 combines with J gene TRBJ1-1, with D hard to call. Germline CDR1 SGHNT, CDR2 YYREEE (reference sequence). V lost 2 bases and J 2 bases, leaving 7 bases between the germline ends. The CDR3 is 13 residues long. The CDR3 DNA reads as TGTGCCAGCAGCTTAGACGTTAACACTGAAGCTTTCTTT. Translated: CASSLDVNTEAFF. The full variable domain, in which reference TRBV5-4 and TRBJ1-1 provide the parts outside the CDR3, is ETGVTQSPTHLIKTRGQQVTLRCSSQSGHNTVSWYQQALGQGPQFIFQYYREEENGRGNFPPRFSGLQFPNYSSELNVNALELDDSALYLCASSLDVNTEAFFGQGTRLTVV.

The chain joins TRBV6-1 to TRBJ2-5, with D unresolved. The CDR3 sequence is 15 residues long. Trimming took 5 bases from V and 2 from J, leaving 15 bases between them. Germline V CDR1 and CDR2: MNHNS, SASEGT. The CDR3 reads CASSTRRSQQETQYF. In nucleotides, the CDR3 is TGTGCCAGCAGTACTCGAAGGTCACAGCAAGAGACCCAGTACTTC.

The chain recombines TRBV6-5 with TRBJ2-6; 13 bases agree with TRBD2. CDR1 and CDR2 from the germline V gene are MNHEY and SVGAGI. The J segment lost 1 base and the V segment lost 6 bases, leaving 6 bases of the junction unmatched. CDR3 size: 18 residues. The CDR3 coding sequence is TGTGCCAGCAGCGACGGGACTAGCGGGACGTCTGGGGCCAACGTCCTGACTTTC. Residues: CASSDGTSGTSGANVLTF.

This sequence joins TRBV19 and TRBJ1-1; D is undetermined. The CDR3 loop spans 13 amino acids. The germline CDR1 and CDR2 sequences are LNHDA and SQIVND (reference sequence). V was trimmed by 5 bases and J by 0 bases, leaving 7 bases between them. As DNA, the CDR3 is TGTGCCAGTAGTTCTTTTATGAACACTGAAGCTTTCTTT. Translated: CASSSFMNTEAFF.

This clonotype was seen only a few times. The rearrangement uses TRBV12-3 or TRBV12-4 and TRBJ2-5; D might be TRBD1 or TRBD2, each matching 5 bases. This CDR3 is built from 13 residues. V lost 10 bases to trimming and J lost 4 bases, with 16 bases between them. Here the CDR3 DNA reads TGTGCCATCAGCAAACGGGACGGAGAGACCCAGTACTTC. This translates into CAISKRDGETQYF.

The chain uses TRBV15 and TRBJ2-3; D remains ambiguous. CDR3 length: 16 amino acids. CDR1 is LNHNV, CDR2 YYDKDF, per germline (reference sequence). Trimming removed 0 bases at V and 1 base at J, with 11 bases between. CDR3 amino acids: CATSRDRQTRTDTQYF. The CDR3 bases are TGTGCCACCAGCAGAGATCGCCAGACCCGCACAGATACGCAGTATTTT.

The chain joins TRBV15 to TRBJ2-1; D might be TRBD1 (6 bases). Germline V lookup: CDR1 LNHNV, CDR2 YYDKDF (reference sequence). V was clipped by 4 bases and J by 7 bases, with 17 bases between them. The length of the CDR3 is 15 residues. The CDR3 loop is CATSIDRYRGNEQFF. The CDR3 DNA follows: TGTGCCACCAGCATCGACAGGTATCGCGGGAATGAGCAGTTCTTC.

This chain joins TRBV18 and TRBJ1-1; D unresolved. Trimming shortened V by 0 bases and J by 0 bases, and 11 bases separated the two germline ends. Germline V gene lookup returns CDR1 KGHSH and CDR2 LQKENI. This CDR3 comprises 16 residues. The DNA for the CDR3 is TGTGCCAGCTCACCACCGACGTTCCGGATGAACACTGAAGCTTTCTTT. It is translated as CASSPPTFRMNTEAFF. Complete variable domain (other parts from reference TRBV18 and TRBJ1-1): NAGVMQNPRHLVRRRGQEARLRCSPMKGHSHVYWYRQLPEEGLKFMVYLQKENIIDESGMPKERFSAEFPKEGPSILRIQQVVRGDSAAYFCASSPPTFRMNTEAFFGQGTRLTVV.

The chain carries TRBV11-3 and TRBJ2-5; 15 bases line up with TRBD2. Unmatched junction bases numbered 14, after V lost 5 bases and J lost 10 bases. This CDR3 spans 17 amino acids. Germline lookup yields CDR1 SGHNT and CDR2 YENEEA. This CDR3 is CASSKGLAGGGPRDQYF. Here the CDR3 DNA reads TGTGCCAGCAGCAAAGGACTAGCGGGGGGGGGGCCAAGAGACCAGTACTTC. The complete variable domain, with remaining parts taken from reference TRBV11-3 and TRBJ2-5, reads EAGVVQSPRYKIIEKKQPVAFWCNPISGHNTLYWYLQNLGQGPELLIRYENEEAVDDSQLPKDRFSAERLKGVDSTLKIQPAELGDSAVYLCASSKGLAGGGPRDQYFGPGTRLLVL.

This clonotype was observed a few times. This chain connects TRBV12-3 or TRBV12-4 to TRBJ1-2; 9 bases match TRBD1. The ends lost 5 bases at V and 2 bases at J; junction bases unmatched: 6. This CDR3 is built from 15 residues. The CDR3 sequence is CASSLSGTGNYGYTF. The CDR3 DNA reads TGTGCCAGCAGTCTTTCCGGGACAGGGAACTATGGCTACACCTTC.

This clonotype came up once. This chain uses TRBV11-1 with TRBJ2-5; D ambiguous. The V and J ends lost 1 base and 4 bases respectively, with 10 bases between them. The CDR3 length is 14 residues. Germline V gene sequence: CDR1 SGHAT, CDR2 FQDESV (reference sequence). CDR3: CASSLDYSSETQYF. DNA of the CDR3: TGTGCCAGCAGCTTAGACTACAGTTCAGAGACCCAGTACTTC.

The chain employs TRBV6-1 and TRBJ2-3; 10 bases align to TRBD2. Germline trimming cut 4 bases from V and 1 base from J; bases unmatched to any gene: 2. There are 15 residues in the CDR3. From germline, CDR1 is MNHNS and CDR2 SASEGT. The DNA of the CDR3 is TGTGCCAGCAGTGGGCTAGCGGGGGGCACAGATACGCAGTATTTT. It is translated as CASSGLAGGTDTQYF.

This clonotype was seen a handful of times. The chain recombines TRBV6-5 with TRBJ2-3, with D possibly matching TRBD1 (6 bases). In germline, CDR1 is MNHEY, CDR2 SVGAGI. Trimming cost V 7 bases and J 3 bases, with 8 bases left between them. This CDR3 is 12 amino acids long. The CDR3 nucleotides read TGTGCCAGCACCCAGGGGACAGATACGCAGTATTTT. It specifies CASTQGTDTQYF.

The genes are TRBV27 and TRBJ2-5, with 12 bases fitting TRBD1. Germline trimming cut 9 bases from V and 4 bases from J; bases unmatched to any gene: 15. This CDR3 region has 17 residues. Germline CDR1 and CDR2: MNHEY and SMNVEV (reference sequence). CDR3 DNA sequence: TGTGCCAGTCGTCGACGGGACAGGGGGCCATTGGGAGAGACCCAGTACTTC. Its protein product is CASRRRDRGPLGETQYF.

The rearrangement joins TRBV11-3 to TRBJ2-1; D is tentatively TRBD1 or TRBD2 (6 bases each). Trimming removed 5 bases from V and 8 bases from J, with 25 bases in between. Looked up from germline, CDR1 is SGHNT and CDR2 is YENEEA. This CDR3 is built from 17 residues. The CDR3, as DNA: TGTGCCAGCAGCCGGGGGTGGGGGACAATCTCAGGCGATGAGCAGTTCTTC. It encodes CASSRGWGTISGDEQFF.

The chain links TRBV5-1 to TRBJ2-1; no reliable D call. The CDR3 has 12 amino acids. V was shortened by 5 bases and J by 6 bases, with 9 bases between the two germline ends. Germline V gene lookup returns CDR1 SGHRS and CDR2 YFSETQ. CDR3: CASRVNSNEQFF. The CDR3 bases are TGCGCCAGCAGGGTCAACTCCAATGAGCAGTTCTTC.

This clonotype was counted once. The genes are TRBV24-1 and TRBJ1-2, with no clear D. Germline V lookup: CDR1 KGHDR, CDR2 SFDVKD. The CDR3 totals 15 residues. With 0 bases removed from V and 1 base from J, the gap between germline ends came to 8 bases. The CDR3 nucleotides read TGTGCCACCAGTGATTTGCGGGGTATTAACTATGGCTACACCTTC. It translates to CATSDLRGINYGYTF.

The gene calls are TRBV4-2 and TRBJ2-2; D possibly uses TRBD1 or TRBD2 (5 bases each). Germline V gene lookup returns CDR1 LGHNA and CDR2 YNFKEQ. The CDR3 covers 16 residues. V lost 4 bases and J 4 bases, leaving 16 bases between the germline ends. The CDR3 DNA is TGTGCCAGCAGCCGCGAACTTCATGGGGGCACCGGGGAGCTGTTTTTT. Translated, it gives CASSRELHGGTGELFF.

The chain has TRBV19 and TRBJ2-7, with 9 bases aligning to TRBD1. This CDR3 region has 16 residues. Germline CDR1 LNHDA, CDR2 SQIVND (reference sequence). Trimming at V came to 4 bases and at J to 1 base, leaving 8 bases not matched to a gene. In DNA, the CDR3 is TGTGCCAGTAGTAAGCTGGGACAGGGCGTTTCCTACGAGCAGTACTTC. Its translation: CASSKLGQGVSYEQYF.

V is TRBV27 and J is TRBJ1-5; a weak D match, TRBD1 (5 bases). CDR1 and CDR2 (germline): MNHEY, SMNVEV (reference sequence). The CDR3 spans 14 residues. Trimming cost V 3 bases and J 4 bases, with 10 bases left between them. The chain's CDR3 is CASSFRGENQPQHF. The CDR3 DNA reads as TGTGCCAGCAGTTTCCGGGGGGAGAATCAGCCCCAGCATTTT.

There are a few counts of this clonotype. J is TRBJ2-1 and V is TRBV27, with D possibly TRBD2 on 6 matching bases. The CDR3 runs 17 residues. The germline V gene encodes CDR1 MNHEY and CDR2 SMNVEV (reference sequence). Trimming took 3 bases from V and 0 from J, leaving 15 bases between them. The CDR3, as DNA: TGTGCCAGCAGTTTTGTAGGGACTTTCCTCTCCTACAATGAGCAGTTCTTC. This sequence encodes CASSFVGTFLSYNEQFF.

This clonotype was found a few times. The rearrangement links TRBV5-1 to TRBJ2-4, with 11 bases fitting TRBD2. Germline-derived CDR1 and CDR2 are SGHRS and YFSETQ. This CDR3 has 14 residues. V lost 3 bases, J lost 13 bases, and 9 bases stayed unmatched. In nucleotides, the CDR3 is TGCGCCAGCAGCTCCGGGCGACTAGCGGGACTCCAGTACTTC. Translating it yields CASSSGRLAGLQYF.

This clonotype was observed a few times. This chain links TRBV6-1 with TRBJ2-7; D is ambiguous. V shed 1 base and J shed 3 bases, with 4 bases lying between them. Germline loops: CDR1 MNHNS, CDR2 SASEGT. The CDR3 totals 12 residues. The CDR3 sequence is CASSEGFYEQYF. As DNA, the CDR3 is TGTGCCAGCAGTGAAGGTTTCTACGAGCAGTACTTC.

This sequence joins TRBV6-1 and TRBJ1-5; no firm D call. From germline, CDR1 is MNHNS and CDR2 SASEGT. This CDR3 is built from 15 residues. Trimming shortened V by 1 base and J by 1 base, and 8 bases separated the two germline ends. Here the CDR3 reads CASSEGSTSNQPQHF. The CDR3 DNA follows: TGTGCCAGCAGTGAAGGGTCCACGAGCAATCAGCCCCAGCATTTT.

Relative to its sample, this clonotype is medium-sized. V usage is TRBV29-1 and J usage is TRBJ1-1; no clear D. The CDR3 is 11 residues long. The V and J ends lost 4 bases and 4 bases respectively, with 7 bases between them. Germline V lookup: CDR1 SQVTM, CDR2 ANQGSEA. The CDR3 region is CSVGWLTEAFF. The CDR3 coding sequence is TGCAGCGTTGGGTGGCTCACTGAAGCTTTCTTT.

This CDR3 is CASSPIRTAEAFF. CDR3 nucleotide sequence: TGTGCCAGCAGCCCGATCAGGACGGCTGAAGCTTTCTTT. This chain joins TRBV12-3 or TRBV12-4 and TRBJ1-1; D is unresolved. This CDR3 contains 13 residues. V was shortened by 6 bases and J by 6 bases, with 14 bases between the two germline ends.